The 16 T cell receptor beta chains in this list originate from one sample, sequenced in a study of CD8 T cells in ankylosing spondylitis. TCRdb reprocessed the 5' RACE reads via MiXCR and lists one record per CDR3 protein. The sample lists around 150,000 distinct CDR3 sequences; about 7% were seen once. Sequenced material: blood, either unsorted or a sorted T cell fraction (not recorded which). These receptors all come from a female donor with ankylosing spondylitis or in good health (not recorded which).

This clonotype has a count of ten or more. This rearrangement joins TRBV12-3 or TRBV12-4 to TRBJ1-5; 7 bases are a match to TRBD1. The J segment lost 7 bases and the V segment lost 7 bases, leaving 10 bases of the junction unmatched. This CDR3 spans 14 amino acids. The chain's CDR3 is CASKHRGRGQPQHF. The CDR3 DNA reads as TGTGCCAGCAAACACAGGGGCCGGGGGCAGCCCCAGCATTTT.

This clonotype occurred many times. The chain couples TRBV11-2 to TRBJ2-2, with D possibly TRBD2 on 5 matching bases. The CDR3 is made up of 14 amino acids. The germline gives CDR1 SGHAT, CDR2 FQNNGV. Between the trimmed V and J ends, which lost 1 base and 6 bases, there was a span of 9 bases. CDR3: CASSLVRVSGELFF. DNA for the CDR3: TGTGCCAGCAGCTTAGTGAGGGTCTCCGGGGAGCTGTTTTTT.

Ten or more counts support this clonotype. The chain employs TRBV9 and TRBJ2-7, with unresolved D. The V end lost 0 bases, the J end lost 0 bases, and 10 bases lay between the germline ends. This CDR3 has 15 amino acids. Germline CDR1 is SGDLS and CDR2 is YYNGEE. The CDR3 sequence is CASSVGGTSSYEQYF. CDR3 in DNA: TGTGCCAGCAGCGTAGGGGGAACTTCCTCCTACGAGCAGTACTTC. Looking up the rest from reference TRBV9 and TRBJ2-7 gives the full variable domain: DSGVTQTPKHLITATGQRVTLRCSPRSGDLSVYWYQQSLDQGLQFLIQYYNGEERAKGNILERFSAQQFPDLHSELNLSSLELGDSALYFCASSVGGTSSYEQYFGPGTRLTVT.

In its sample, this clonotype was seen a few times. The rearrangement uses TRBV5-1 and TRBJ2-5; D is unresolved. The V gene's germline CDR1 is SGHRS and CDR2 YFSETQ. This CDR3 is built from 17 residues. Trimming left V 0 bases short and J 0 bases short, with 15 bases between. The CDR3 DNA reads as TGCGCCAGCAGCTTGGCCGCTTACCGCCGGTACCAAGAGACCCAGTACTTC. Encoded protein: CASSLAAYRRYQETQYF.

This clonotype was seen at least ten times. The chain carries TRBV30 and TRBJ1-1; no definite D call. The CDR3 runs to 14 residues. CDR1 GTSNPN and CDR2 SVGIG come from the germline V gene (reference sequence). The ends were cut back, 1 base at V and 0 bases at J, with 9 bases in the middle. The CDR3 DNA reads TGTGCCTGGAGTGACAGTTTCATGAACACTGAAGCTTTCTTT. Translation gives CAWSDSFMNTEAFF. Based on the CDR3 plus reference TRBV30 and TRBJ1-1, the full variable domain is SQTIHQWPATLVQPVGSPLSLECTVEGTSNPNLYWYRQAAGRGLQLLFYSVGIGQISSEVPQNLSASRPQDRQFILSSKKLLLSDSGFYLCAWSDSFMNTEAFFGQGTRLTVV.

This clonotype appeared a few times. The chain links TRBV7-3 to TRBJ2-5, with TRBD2 identical over 9 bases. Germline V gene lookup returns CDR1 SGHTA and CDR2 FQGTGA. The CDR3 totals 16 residues. The ends lost 11 bases at V and 9 bases at J; junction bases unmatched: 22. Written as DNA, the CDR3 is TGTGCCGCATCTTTAAATAGCGGGGGACCTCAGGGGGCCCAGTACTTC. Its translation: CAASLNSGGPQGAQYF.

At least ten counts were recorded for this clonotype. This rearrangement joins TRBV27 to TRBJ2-2, with D perhaps given as TRBD1 or TRBD2 (5 bases each). From germline, CDR1 is MNHEY and CDR2 SMNVEV (reference sequence). There are 16 residues in the CDR3. Between the trimmed V and J ends, which lost 4 bases and 2 bases, there was a span of 14 bases. The CDR3: CASSYPTGPNTGELFF. The CDR3, as DNA: TGTGCCAGCAGTTACCCGACGGGACCTAACACCGGGGAGCTGTTTTTT.

This clonotype was observed many times. This chain joins TRBV10-3 and TRBJ1-2; D perhaps matches TRBD1 (5 bases). Germline V gene sequence: CDR1 ENHRY, CDR2 SYGVKD. This CDR3 region has 14 residues. V lost 4 bases, J lost 2 bases, and 11 bases lay in between. The CDR3 nucleotides are TGTGCCATCAGTGCCCGACAGCTAAACTATGGCTACACCTTC. It translates to CAISARQLNYGYTF.

This clonotype was counted many times. The rearrangement links TRBV5-1 to TRBJ1-2, with a possible D match to TRBD1 (5 bases). V lost 1 base, J lost 6 bases, and 13 bases lay in between. Germline assignment: CDR1 SGHRS and CDR2 YFSETQ. The CDR3 sequence is 14 residues long. The CDR3, as DNA: TGCGCCAGCAGCTTGTCCGGGACTACAAATGGCTACACCTTC. Translated: CASSLSGTTNGYTF. Together with reference TRBV5-1 and TRBJ1-2, the CDR3 gives the full variable domain: KAGVTQTPRYLIKTRGQQVTLSCSPISGHRSVSWYQQTPGQGLQFLFEYFSETQRNKGNFPGRFSGRQFSNSRSEMNVSTLELGDSALYLCASSLSGTTNGYTFGSGTRLTVV.

This clonotype has more than one count but fewer than ten. The gene calls are TRBV6-5 and TRBJ1-1; 9 bases match TRBD1. Germline CDR1 reads MNHEY; CDR2 reads SVGAGI. The CDR3 consists of 16 residues. The V and J ends lost 4 bases and 2 bases, in that order; junction bases with no gene match: 8. CDR3 region: CASSSLQGAPNTEAFF. In DNA, the CDR3 is TGTGCCAGCAGTTCTTTACAGGGGGCGCCTAACACTGAAGCTTTCTTT.

This clonotype was recorded many times. This chain uses TRBV3-1 with TRBJ1-1, with a weak D call TRBD1 (5 bases). From germline, CDR1 is LGHDT and CDR2 YNNKEL (reference sequence). This CDR3 region has 17 residues. Trimming cost V 0 bases and J 5 bases, with 19 bases left between them. The CDR3 here is CASSQEGVLARGTEAFF. DNA for the CDR3: TGTGCCAGCAGCCAAGAAGGTGTACTTGCCCGGGGGACTGAAGCTTTCTTT.

Ten or more counts support this clonotype. This chain links TRBV30 with TRBJ1-1; 9 bases are a match to TRBD1. CDR3 length: 14 amino acids. Germline V lookup: CDR1 GTSNPN, CDR2 SVGIG (reference sequence). V was clipped by 4 bases and J by 3 bases; unmatched bases: 6. This CDR3 reads CAWKDRGADTEAFF. As DNA, the CDR3 is TGTGCCTGGAAGGACAGGGGAGCGGACACTGAAGCTTTCTTT.

This clonotype showed up many times. The V call is TRBV19, the J call TRBJ1-5, with no clear D. CDR1 and CDR2 (germline): LNHDA, SQIVND (reference sequence). This CDR3 spans 13 amino acids. V dropped 7 bases and J dropped 7 bases, with 14 bases sitting between them. The CDR3 loop is CASTPTSTQPQHF. CDR3 DNA: TGTGCCAGTACCCCGACGAGCACGCAGCCCCAGCATTTT.

This clonotype was observed many times. The CDR3 sequence is CASSRDLIYTF. The CDR3 DNA reads TGTGCCAGCAGCCGGGACCTAATCTACACCTTC. The chain has TRBV5-6 and TRBJ1-2, with a possible D match to TRBD1 (5 bases). Between the trimmed V and J ends, which lost 4 bases and 10 bases, there was a span of 11 bases. This CDR3 comprises 11 residues. The V gene's germline CDR1 is SGHDT and CDR2 YYEEEE.

In its sample, this clonotype was seen many times. V gene TRBV5-8 combines with J gene TRBJ1-5; tentatively, D is TRBD1 (5 bases). V was clipped by 0 bases and J by 0 bases, with 10 bases between them. Per germline, CDR1 SGHTS and CDR2 YDEGEE. This CDR3 is built from 16 residues. The DNA of the CDR3 is TGTGCCAGCAGCTTGGCACAGGCCTATAGCAATCAGCCCCAGCATTTT. It is translated as CASSLAQAYSNQPQHF.

This clonotype was seen ten or more times. The chain combines TRBV29-1 with TRBJ1-1, with unresolved D. V dropped 3 bases and J dropped 1 base, with 3 bases sitting between them. Looked up from germline, CDR1 is SQVTM and CDR2 is ANQGSEA. The CDR3 runs to 11 residues. The CDR3 here is CSVDKNTEAFF. The CDR3 DNA reads as TGCAGCGTTGACAAGAACACTGAAGCTTTCTTT.